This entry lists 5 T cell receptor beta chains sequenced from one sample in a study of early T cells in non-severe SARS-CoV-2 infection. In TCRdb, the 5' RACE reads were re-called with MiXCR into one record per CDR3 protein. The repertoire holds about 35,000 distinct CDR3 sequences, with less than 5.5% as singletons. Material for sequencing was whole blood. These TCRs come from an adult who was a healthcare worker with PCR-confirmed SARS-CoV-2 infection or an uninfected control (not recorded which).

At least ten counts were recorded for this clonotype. The CDR3 bases are TGTGCCTGGAGTGCAGGTACAGGGGGAAACACCATATATTTT. It is translated as CAWSAGTGGNTIYF. The chain joins TRBV30 to TRBJ1-3; possibly TRBD1 for D (6 bases). Per the germline V gene, CDR1 is GTSNPN and CDR2 is SVGIG (reference sequence). CDR3 length: 14 residues. V gave up 1 base and J gave up 4 bases, with 11 bases separating them.

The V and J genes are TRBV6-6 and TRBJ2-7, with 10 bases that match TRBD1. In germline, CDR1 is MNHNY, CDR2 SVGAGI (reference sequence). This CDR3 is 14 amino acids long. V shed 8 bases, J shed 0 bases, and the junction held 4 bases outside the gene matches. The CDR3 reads CASDGTGDSYEQYF. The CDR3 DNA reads TGTGCCAGCGACGGGACAGGGGACTCCTACGAGCAGTACTTC.

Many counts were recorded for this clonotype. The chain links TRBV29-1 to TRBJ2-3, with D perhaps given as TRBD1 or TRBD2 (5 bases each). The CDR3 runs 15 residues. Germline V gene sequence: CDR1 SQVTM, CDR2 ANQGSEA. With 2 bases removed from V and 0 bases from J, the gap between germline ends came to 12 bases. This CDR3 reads CSVEWGSSSTDTQYF. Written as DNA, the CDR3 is TGCAGCGTTGAATGGGGGAGCTCTAGCACAGATACGCAGTATTTT.

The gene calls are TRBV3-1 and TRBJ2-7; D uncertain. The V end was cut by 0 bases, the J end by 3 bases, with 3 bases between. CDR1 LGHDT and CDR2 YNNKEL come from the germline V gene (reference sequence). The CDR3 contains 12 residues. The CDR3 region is CASSQESYEQYF. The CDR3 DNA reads TGTGCCAGCAGCCAAGAGAGCTACGAGCAGTACTTC.

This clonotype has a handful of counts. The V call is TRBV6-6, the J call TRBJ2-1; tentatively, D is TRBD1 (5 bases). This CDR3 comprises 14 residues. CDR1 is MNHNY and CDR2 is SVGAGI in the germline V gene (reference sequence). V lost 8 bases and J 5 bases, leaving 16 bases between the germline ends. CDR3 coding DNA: TGTGCCAGCCTGACCGGCTCACAGGACAATGAGCAGTTCTTC. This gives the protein CASLTGSQDNEQFF.